One T cell receptor (beta chain) is described in this entry. Its antigen is not yet known. Base quality data are lacking; no much larger clone is found one base away. To be included, a participant needed at least one PBMC sample from before ART initiation plus at least two post-ART samples. All participants with HIV were treated in the United States of America. Before DNA extraction, cryopreserved samples containing about 1-10 million PBMC were thawed and washed. At the time of the earliest PBMC sample for each participant with HIV, ages ranged from roughly 20 to 54 years. PBMC samples from each participant spanned 1-4 timepoints before ART initiation and 2-8 timepoints after ART initiation, with a median of 7 samples. For every participant, serial HIV viral load, CD4+ T-cell count, ART history and demographic data were obtained. Using a Qiagen kit on a QIAcube, genomic DNA was extracted from unsorted PBMC, with samples processed in batches of 12.

The immunoSEQ hsTCRB v3.0 assay was used at survey level resolution for TRB variable region sequencing. The target sequencing depth for TRB was about 40,000-50,000 T-cell genomes per sample. Pooled TRB libraries were sequenced on an Illumina MiSeq with a v3 150-cycle kit. The study's own analysis went as follows. Repertoire analysis was run in R within a reproducible Nextflow workflow that covered QC, data transformation and analysis. LymphoSeq2, an R package for AIRR-Seq data exploration, was used to implement custom analyses. Several samples that produced fewer than 5000 total TRB sequences were removed, so 150 to 200 HIV repertoires were analyzed. Among the 188 retained HIV repertoires, some 60 were collected before ART initiation and 120 to 140 were collected after ART initiation. Repertoires were downsampled to 5000 TRB nucleotide sequences, with summary statistics averaged over 100 downsampling iterations. The analysis kept only TRB sequences whose CDR3 regions were at least seven amino acids long. Two measures captured diversity: a Shannon entropy-derived clonality score and the Gini coefficient. In repertoire networks, the top 5000 CDR3 amino acid sequences were linked whenever an edit distance of one separated two sequences. GLIPH2 predicted antigen specificity groups and MHC restriction for TRB CDR3 amino acid sequences. To flag known CMV, EBV, HIV or tissue antigen associations, CDR3 amino acid sequences were matched against VDJdb and McPAS-TCR. Pre-ART, post-ART and control groups were compared with Wilcoxon signed-rank tests and Holm-Bonferroni correction. TCRdb re-hosts the immuneACCESS table, in-frame sequences only. Its copies lack some clones; in the studies checked, an unresolved V gene accounts for under half of them, and the cause for the rest is not known. V and J calls and clone size come straight from that table; D and trimming were deduced from the DNA. The sample table contains more than 15,000 clones; only one count was recorded for 75% to 95% of them. In total, the top ten clones hold 7.5% to 9.5% of the sample.

These data belong to a study of long-term antiretroviral therapy in people with HIV (dated 2022 in TCRdb). Background for the entire study: Collection of the earliest samples took place about a decade ahead of the 2015 WHO recommendation for immediate ART, at a time when ART was typically delayed until CD4 counts fell. No cross-contamination during QIAcube processing was shown when test extractions of a monoclonal T-cell line were performed alongside 30 to 40 polyclonal samples. This retrospective serial study examined whether starting ART and sustained HIV suppression were associated with changes in the composition and diversity of the TRB repertoire in peripheral blood. From a few dozen adults with confirmed HIV infection, the cohort provided approximately 190 cryopreserved PBMC samples, gathered serially across a mean of about six years (range 1-12). About 35% of the 30 participants with HIV were female.

V and J are truncated by 2 bases and 7 bases respectively, leaving an intervening sequence of 15 bases. The CDR3 holds 14 amino acids from the cysteine to the phenylalanine. Just the 42-base CDR3 DNA is kept, in frame starting at base 1. According to the germline V gene, CDR1 reads SGHRS and CDR2 reads YFSETQ. Paper-wide results and their limitations: Because pre-ART samples had limited cell numbers, profiling was done on unsorted PBMC rather than on sorted CD4+ and CD8+ T cells. A significant increase in TRB diversity was found to be associated with ART initiation, although TRB diversity was observed to remain significantly below that of transplant donor controls even after long-term ART. The samples were dated from about 2004 to 2018, and the ART regimens that were used may be less effective than current ART regimens. Inferences about post-ART repertoire changes were limited because no data were available on ART adherence, viral resistance or therapy changes. HIV repertoires had narrower CDR3 length ranges than controls, and the network structure suggested an antigen-experienced repertoire that shifted only slightly toward naive after ART. Since PBMC availability was limited, sequencing covered only the TCR beta chain, with no alpha chain pairing. Expanded TRB clones identified before ART initiation dominated the repertoire at all time points, although this dominance fluctuated and declined in many PLHIV after ART.

This receptor was obtained from a man between 60 and 75 years old with HIV. The input for sequencing was unsorted PBMCs, taken 0.3 years after starting antiretroviral therapy. The sequence links TRBV5-1 to TRBJ2-5, with TRBD2 as a weak D call on 6 bases. Here is the DNA: TGCGCCAGCAGCTTAGGGCCTCTGGAGGGGACCCAGTACTTC. Translated, it reads CASSLGPLEGTQYF.